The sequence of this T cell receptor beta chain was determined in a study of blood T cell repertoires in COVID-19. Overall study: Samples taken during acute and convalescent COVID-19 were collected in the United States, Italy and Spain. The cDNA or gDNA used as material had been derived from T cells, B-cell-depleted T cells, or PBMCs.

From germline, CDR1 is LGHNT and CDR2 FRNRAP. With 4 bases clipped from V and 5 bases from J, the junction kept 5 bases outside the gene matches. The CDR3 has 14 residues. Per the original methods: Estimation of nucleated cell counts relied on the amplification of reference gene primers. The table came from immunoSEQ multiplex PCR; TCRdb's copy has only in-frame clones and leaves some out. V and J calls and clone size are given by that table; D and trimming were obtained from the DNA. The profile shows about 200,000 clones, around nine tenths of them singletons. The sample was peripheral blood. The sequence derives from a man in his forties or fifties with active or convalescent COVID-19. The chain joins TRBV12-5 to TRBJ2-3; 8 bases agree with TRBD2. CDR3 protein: CASGSTTSGDTQYF. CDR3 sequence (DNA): TGTGCTAGTGGTTCAACAACTAGCGGAGATACGCAGTATTTT.